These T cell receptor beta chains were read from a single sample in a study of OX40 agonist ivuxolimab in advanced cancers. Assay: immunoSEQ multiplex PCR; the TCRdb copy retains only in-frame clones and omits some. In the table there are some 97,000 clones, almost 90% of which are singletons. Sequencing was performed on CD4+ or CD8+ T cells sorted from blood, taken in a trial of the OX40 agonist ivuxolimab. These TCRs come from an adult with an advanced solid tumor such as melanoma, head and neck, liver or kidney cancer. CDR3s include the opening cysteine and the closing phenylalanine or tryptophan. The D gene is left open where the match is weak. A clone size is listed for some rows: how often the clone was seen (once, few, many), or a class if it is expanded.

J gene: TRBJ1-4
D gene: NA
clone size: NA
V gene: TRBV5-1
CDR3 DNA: TGCGCCAGCAGCTCCAGTAATGAAAAACTGTTTTTT
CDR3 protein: CASSSSNEKLFF

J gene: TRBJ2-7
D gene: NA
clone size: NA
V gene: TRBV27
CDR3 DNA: TGTGCCAGCAGTTTAAGGGACCCGCGGCCCTCGTACGCGGGATCCCCCTACGAGCAGTACTTC
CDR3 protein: CASSLRDPRPSYAGSPYEQYF

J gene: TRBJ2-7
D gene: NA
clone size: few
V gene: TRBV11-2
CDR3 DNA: TGTGCCAGCAGCTTCCGCTACGAGCAGTACTTC
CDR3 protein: CASSFRYEQYF

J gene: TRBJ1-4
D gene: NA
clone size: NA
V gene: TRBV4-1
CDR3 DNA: TGCGCCAGCAGCCAGGACAAGGGACGGGCAACTAATGAAAAACTGTTTTTT
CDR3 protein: CASSQDKGRATNEKLFF

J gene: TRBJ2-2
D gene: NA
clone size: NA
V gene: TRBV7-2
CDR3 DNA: TGTGCCAGCAGCTTTTACGCCTTTTTGTGGACCGGGGGCACCGGGGAGCTGTTTTTT
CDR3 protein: CASSFYAFLWTGGTGELFF

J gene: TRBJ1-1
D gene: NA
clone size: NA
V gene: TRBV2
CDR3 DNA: TGTGCCAGCACCGAGGGGGGGGGAACTGAAGCTTTCTTT
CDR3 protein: CASTEGGGTEAFF

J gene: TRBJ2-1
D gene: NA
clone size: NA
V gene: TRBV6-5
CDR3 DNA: TGTGCCAGCAGCCTAAACAATGAGCAGTTCTTC
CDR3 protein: CASSLNNEQFF

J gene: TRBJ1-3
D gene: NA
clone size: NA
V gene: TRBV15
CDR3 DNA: TGTGCCACCAGCAGAGTTTTGGGGATCTCTGGAAACACCATATATTTT
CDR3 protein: CATSRVLGISGNTIYF

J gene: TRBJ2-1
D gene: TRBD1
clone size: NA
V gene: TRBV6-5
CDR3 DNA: TGTGCCAGCAGAGGGACAGGGACCTACAATGAGCAGTTCTTC
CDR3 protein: CASRGTGTYNEQFF

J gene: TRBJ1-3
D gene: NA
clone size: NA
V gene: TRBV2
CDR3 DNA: TGTGCCAGCACCCGGGACTCGAATCCGGGAAACACCATATATTTT
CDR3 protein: CASTRDSNPGNTIYF

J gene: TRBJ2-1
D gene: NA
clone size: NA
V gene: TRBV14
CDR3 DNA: TGTGCCAGCAGCCAAAGGAGGAATGAGCAGTTCTTC
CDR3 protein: CASSQRRNEQFF

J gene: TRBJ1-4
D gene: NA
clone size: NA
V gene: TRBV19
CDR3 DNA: TGTGCCAGTACGGTTAGGCACGGTATTGAAAAACTGTTTTTT
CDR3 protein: CASTVRHGIEKLFF

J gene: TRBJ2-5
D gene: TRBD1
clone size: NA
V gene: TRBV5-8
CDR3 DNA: TGTGCCAGCAGCGCTACAGGGGTCCCAGAGACCCAGTACTTC
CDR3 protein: CASSATGVPETQYF

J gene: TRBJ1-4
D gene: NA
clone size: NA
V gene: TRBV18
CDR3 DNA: TGTGCCAGCTCACCTCTAGACGGCGAAAAACTGTTTTTT
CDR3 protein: CASSPLDGEKLFF

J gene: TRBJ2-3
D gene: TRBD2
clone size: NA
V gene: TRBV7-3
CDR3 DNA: TGTGCCAGCAGCTCACCTCCTAGCGGATACACAGATACGCAGTATTTT
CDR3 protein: CASSSPPSGYTDTQYF

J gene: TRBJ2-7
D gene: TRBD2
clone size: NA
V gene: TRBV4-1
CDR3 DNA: TGCGCCAGCAGCCAGGCGGGGGTTAGCTCCTACGAGCAGTACTTC
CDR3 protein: CASSQAGVSSYEQYF

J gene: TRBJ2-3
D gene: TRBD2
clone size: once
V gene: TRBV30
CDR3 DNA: TGTGCCTGCCACAATAGCGGGGGGGCCCCAGATACGCAGTATTTT
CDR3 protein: CACHNSGGAPDTQYF

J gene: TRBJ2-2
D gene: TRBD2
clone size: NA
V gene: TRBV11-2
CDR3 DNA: TGTGCCAGCAGTTTTACTAGCGGGAGTGGTGGGGAGCTGTTTTTT
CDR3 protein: CASSFTSGSGGELFF

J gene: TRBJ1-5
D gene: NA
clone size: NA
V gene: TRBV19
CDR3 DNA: TGTGCCATTGGGGGGCAGCCCCAGCATTTT
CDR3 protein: CAIGGQPQHF

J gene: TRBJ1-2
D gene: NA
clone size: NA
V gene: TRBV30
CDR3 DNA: TGTGCCTGGAGTGGTGGAGGGACTGGCTACACCTTC
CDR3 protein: CAWSGGGTGYTF

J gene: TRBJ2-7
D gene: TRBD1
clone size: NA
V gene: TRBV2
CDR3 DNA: TGTGCCAGCAGTGGACGGGACAGGGGACGGGACGAGCAGTACTTC
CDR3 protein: CASSGRDRGRDEQYF

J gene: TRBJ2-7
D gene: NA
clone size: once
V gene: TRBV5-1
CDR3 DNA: TGCGCCAGCAGCTTTGAGGGGGGCTCATACGAGCAGTACTTC
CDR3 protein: CASSFEGGSYEQYF

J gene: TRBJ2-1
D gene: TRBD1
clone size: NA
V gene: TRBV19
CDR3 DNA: TGTGCCACCAGAGGGACAGGAAAGTACAATGAGCAGTTCTTC
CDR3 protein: CATRGTGKYNEQFF

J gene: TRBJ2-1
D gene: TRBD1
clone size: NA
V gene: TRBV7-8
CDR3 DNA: TGTGCCAGCAGCCTCGGGACAGGGGACGAGTTCTTC
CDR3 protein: CASSLGTGDEFF

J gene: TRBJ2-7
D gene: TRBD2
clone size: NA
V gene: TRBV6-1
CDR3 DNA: TGTGCCAGCAGTCGAACCCGGACTAGGTCCTACGAGCAGTACTTC
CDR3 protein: CASSRTRTRSYEQYF

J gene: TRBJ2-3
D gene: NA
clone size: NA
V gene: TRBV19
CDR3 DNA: TGTGCCAGTAGTTCAGGGTTTAGCACAGATACGCAGTATTTT
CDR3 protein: CASSSGFSTDTQYF

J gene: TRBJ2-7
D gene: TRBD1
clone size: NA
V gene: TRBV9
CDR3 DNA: TGTGCCAGCAGCGTAGGCGGACAGGGTAAGGACGAGCAGTACTTC
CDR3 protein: CASSVGGQGKDEQYF

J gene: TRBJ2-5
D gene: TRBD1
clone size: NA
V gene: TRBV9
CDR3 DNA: TGTGCCAGCAGCGTATCCCCGACAGGGTCAGGCGAGACCCAGTACTTC
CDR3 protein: CASSVSPTGSGETQYF

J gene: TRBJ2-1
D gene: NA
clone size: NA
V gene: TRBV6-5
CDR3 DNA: TGTGCCAGCAGCTTCGAGGGGAAGGGCAATGAGCAGTTCTTC
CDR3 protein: CASSFEGKGNEQFF

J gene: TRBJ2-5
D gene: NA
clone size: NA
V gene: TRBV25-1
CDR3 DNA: TGTGCCAGCAGTGACCCCCTAAAGCACTTACAACAAGAGACCCAGTACTTC
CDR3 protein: CASSDPLKHLQQETQYF

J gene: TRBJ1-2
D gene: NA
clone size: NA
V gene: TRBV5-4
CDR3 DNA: TGTGCCAGCAGCTTAGGGTTAAACCCGAACTATGGCTACACCTTC
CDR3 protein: CASSLGLNPNYGYTF

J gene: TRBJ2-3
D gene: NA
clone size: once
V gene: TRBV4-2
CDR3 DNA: TGTGCCAGCAGCCAAGATTGGTACAGGGAGGTCACAGATACGCAGTATTTT
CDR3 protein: CASSQDWYREVTDTQYF